The 24 T cell receptor beta chains below come from one sample, sequenced in a study of blood T cell repertoires in COVID-19. Clones were sequenced by immunoSEQ multiplex PCR, and TCRdb holds only the in-frame ones, with some missing. The profile shows approximately 200,000 clones, 75% to 90% of them singletons. Sequences were obtained from PBMCs or T cells enriched from blood (not recorded which). The receptor set was obtained from a young woman who had been exposed to COVID-19.

Worth noting for this clone: Different DNA sequences within this sample yield the same CDR3. This sequence joins TRBV15 and TRBJ1-1; 9 bases are shared with TRBD1. CDR1 LNHNV and CDR2 YYDKDF come from the germline V gene (reference sequence). CDR3 length equals 15 residues. The ends lost 1 base at V and 1 base at J; junction bases unmatched: 1. CDR3: CATSRGGQGNTEAFF. In DNA form, the CDR3 reads TGTGCCACCAGCAGAGGGGGACAGGGGAACACTGAAGCTTTCTTT. Drawing the rest from reference TRBV15 and TRBJ1-1, the complete variable domain is DAMVIQNPRYQVTQFGKPVTLSCSQTLNHNVMYWYQQKSSQAPKLLFHYYDKDFNNEADTPDNFQSRRPNTSFCFLDIRSPGLGDTAMYLCATSRGGQGNTEAFFGQGTRLTVV.

CDR3 sequence: CASSETTGGTDTQYF. The CDR3 nucleotides read TGTGCCAGCAGCGAAACTACAGGGGGCACAGATACGCAGTATTTT. This chain links TRBV9 with TRBJ2-3, with TRBD1 matching 7 bases. V gave up 3 bases and J gave up 1 base; unmatched junction bases: 5. The CDR3 has 15 residues. Germline CDR1 and CDR2: SGDLS and YYNGEE.

The rearrangement uses TRBV4-1 and TRBJ1-4; 7 bases are a match to TRBD1. Germline V gives CDR1 MGHRA, CDR2 YSYEKL. The V segment lost 0 bases and the J segment 5 bases; nucleotides outside the gene matches: 6. The CDR3 has 16 amino acids. The CDR3 here is CASSQDPTGSNEKLFF. CDR3 nucleotides: TGCGCCAGCAGCCAAGATCCGACAGGGAGCAATGAAAAACTGTTTTTT.

The J gene is TRBJ2-2, the V gene TRBV10-3, with 7 bases that match TRBD1. CDR1 is ENHRY and CDR2 is SYGVKD in the germline V gene. This CDR3 is 17 amino acids long. The trim removed 4 bases at V and 7 bases at J, leaving 15 bases unmatched. For the CDR3, the DNA is TGTGCCATCAGTGCCCGACAGGGCGATCGAAACGGCGGGGAGCTGTTTTTT. Its protein is CAISARQGDRNGGELFF.

This clone appeared a few times. The chain is built from TRBV15 and TRBJ1-4; possible D gene TRBD1, 5 bases. CDR1 is LNHNV and CDR2 is YYDKDF in the germline V gene (reference sequence). V was cut by 0 bases and J by 7 bases, with 12 bases left in between. This CDR3 comprises 15 residues. CDR3 in amino acids: CATSREPNRGEKLFF. The CDR3 DNA follows: TGTGCCACCAGCAGAGAACCCAATAGGGGTGAAAAACTGTTTTTT. The full variable domain, in which reference TRBV15 and TRBJ1-4 provide the parts outside the CDR3, is DAMVIQNPRYQVTQFGKPVTLSCSQTLNHNVMYWYQQKSSQAPKLLFHYYDKDFNNEADTPDNFQSRRPNTSFCFLDIRSPGLGDTAMYLCATSREPNRGEKLFFGSGTQLSVL.

J is TRBJ1-2 and V is TRBV5-1; no clear D gene. Trimming stripped 4 bases from V and 0 bases from J, with 16 bases between. This CDR3 has 16 residues. From germline, CDR1 is SGHRS and CDR2 YFSETQ. The DNA for the CDR3 is TGCGCCAGCAGCCGTCCGTCAGGCGAAGCTAACTATGGCTACACCTTC. It translates to CASSRPSGEANYGYTF.

The rearrangement links TRBV28 to TRBJ2-7; TRBD1 aligns across 7 bases. CDR1 is MDHEN and CDR2 is SYDVKM in the germline V gene. With 10 bases clipped from V and 4 bases from J, the junction kept 10 bases outside the gene matches. The CDR3 is made up of 13 amino acids. The DNA of the CDR3 is TGTGCCACCCAATACGGGACAGTTTACGAGCAGTACTTC. It codes for CATQYGTVYEQYF.

The chain recombines TRBV30 with TRBJ2-2; 10 bases line up with TRBD1. The V and J ends lost 5 bases and 5 bases, in that order; junction bases with no gene match: 8. Germline loops: CDR1 GTSNPN, CDR2 SVGIG (reference sequence). This CDR3 comprises 15 residues. The CDR3 sequence: CAWGFRDRGTGELFF. The CDR3 DNA follows: TGTGCCTGGGGTTTCCGGGACAGGGGTACCGGGGAGCTGTTTTTT.

CDR3 region: CASNPGHVNSPLHF. For the CDR3, the DNA is TGTGCCAGCAACCCGGGACATGTAAATTCACCCCTCCACTTT. J is TRBJ1-6 and V is TRBV6-5; possibly TRBD1 for D (6 bases). Germline assignment: CDR1 MNHEY and CDR2 SVGAGI. This CDR3 contains 14 residues. V lost 7 bases to trimming and J lost 7 bases, with 14 bases between them.

The rearrangement links TRBV7-9 to TRBJ2-7; D remains ambiguous. V was shortened by 5 bases and J by 6 bases, with 20 bases between the two germline ends. CDR1 SEHNR and CDR2 FQNEAQ come from the germline V gene (reference sequence). The CDR3 contains 15 residues. CDR3: CASSHPVGSGSEQYF. DNA of the CDR3: TGTGCCAGCAGCCATCCCGTTGGGTCAGGCTCCGAGCAGTACTTC.

The genes are TRBV23-1 and TRBJ1-5, with no clear D. TRBV23-1 falls under the ORF class, with uncertain function. CDR3 length: 18 amino acids. V dropped 6 bases and J dropped 1 base, with 22 bases sitting between them. The CDR3 nucleotides read TGCGCCAGCAGCCCCGAATGCTCCGGACTTAGGAGCAATCAGCCCCAGCATTTT. Translated: CASSPECSGLRSNQPQHF.

This chain joins TRBV11-2 and TRBJ1-4; TRBD1 aligns across 7 bases. Germline-derived CDR1 and CDR2 are SGHAT and FQNNGV. CDR3 length equals 15 residues. J lost 8 bases, V lost 0 bases, and 6 bases had no gene match. The CDR3 nucleotides are TGTGCCAGCAGCTTAGAAGGGGACAGACGAGAAAAACTGTTTTTT. It encodes CASSLEGDRREKLFF.

V usage is TRBV5-5 and J usage is TRBJ2-7; the D gene is possibly TRBD1 (6 bases). From germline, CDR1 is SGHKS and CDR2 YYEKEE (reference sequence). CDR3 size: 13 residues. Trimming pared 4 bases from V and 3 bases from J, leaving 11 bases between. For the CDR3, the DNA is TGTGCCAGCAGCCTTGGACAGAACTACGAGCAGTACTTC. Translated, it gives CASSLGQNYEQYF.

The CDR3 bases are TGTGCCAGCAGTGACGCGGCGGAGAGCTCCTACGAGCAGTACTTC. It translates to CASSDAAESSYEQYF. This chain links TRBV6-4 with TRBJ2-7; D is unclear. Trimming left V 2 bases short and J 0 bases short, with 11 bases between. The CDR3 contains 15 residues. Per the germline V gene, CDR1 is MRHNA and CDR2 is SNTAGT.

The rearrangement joins TRBV7-3 to TRBJ2-1, with D hard to call. V lost 5 bases and J 7 bases, leaving 9 bases between the germline ends. This CDR3 contains 12 residues. Germline CDR1 and CDR2: SGHTA and FQGTGA. The CDR3 spells CASSPGRNEQFF. In DNA, the CDR3 is TGTGCCAGCAGCCCTGGCAGGAATGAGCAGTTCTTC.

The gene calls are TRBV2 and TRBJ2-7; no firm D call. The V gene lost 7 bases and the J gene lost 5 bases, with 18 bases spanning the gap. Germline lookup yields CDR1 SNHLY and CDR2 FYNNEI. The CDR3 is 14 residues long. The CDR3 sequence: CASMASYTSDEQYF. CDR3 nucleotide sequence: TGTGCCAGCATGGCTAGTTACACATCCGACGAGCAGTACTTC. The whole variable domain, filled in from reference TRBV2 and TRBJ2-7, reads EPEVTQTPSHQVTQMGQEVILRCVPISNHLYFYWYRQILGQKVEFLVSFYNNEISEKSEIFDDQFSVERPDGSNFTLKIRSTKLEDSAMYFCASMASYTSDEQYFGPGTRLTVT.

The V call is TRBV5-1, the J call TRBJ2-5; TRBD1 agrees at 10 bases. The CDR3 spans 16 residues. V was clipped by 9 bases and J by 3 bases; unmatched bases: 14. Germline lookup yields CDR1 SGHRS and CDR2 YFSETQ. The CDR3 region has the DNA TGCGCCACCTCAATTAGACAGGGGGCGCCGGAAGAGACCCAGTACTTC. It specifies CATSIRQGAPEETQYF. Using reference TRBV5-1 and TRBJ2-5 for the parts outside the CDR3, the full variable domain is KAGVTQTPRYLIKTRGQQVTLSCSPISGHRSVSWYQQTPGQGLQFLFEYFSETQRNKGNFPGRFSGRQFSNSRSEMNVSTLELGDSALYLCATSIRQGAPEETQYFGPGTRLLVL.

This rearrangement joins TRBV3-1 (or the pseudogene TRBV3-2) to TRBJ1-3, with TRBD1 identical over 9 bases. The CDR3 contains 16 residues. CDR1 is LGHDT, CDR2 YNNKEL, per germline (reference sequence). With 3 bases clipped from V and 3 bases from J, the junction kept 6 bases outside the gene matches. DNA of the CDR3: TGTGCCAGCAGCCATTGGGACAGGGACCTTGGAAACACCATATATTTT. Translating gives CASSHWDRDLGNTIYF.

The chain recombines TRBV5-1 with TRBJ2-1; perhaps TRBD1 as D (6 bases). The CDR3 loop spans 15 amino acids. V gave up 4 bases and J gave up 2 bases, with 13 bases separating them. The germline V gene has CDR1 SGHRS and CDR2 YFSETQ. In DNA form, the CDR3 reads TGCGCCAGCAGCGCAACAGGGCACGCCTACAATGAGCAGTTCTTC. Amino acids: CASSATGHAYNEQFF. The complete variable domain, with remaining parts taken from reference TRBV5-1 and TRBJ2-1, reads KAGVTQTPRYLIKTRGQQVTLSCSPISGHRSVSWYQQTPGQGLQFLFEYFSETQRNKGNFPGRFSGRQFSNSRSEMNVSTLELGDSALYLCASSATGHAYNEQFFGPGTRLTVL.

This chain joins TRBV2 and TRBJ1-6, with a possible D match to TRBD1 (5 bases). This CDR3 has 14 residues. In germline, CDR1 is SNHLY, CDR2 FYNNEI. V was shortened by 4 bases and J by 7 bases, with 11 bases between the two germline ends. The chain's CDR3 is CASSASDINSPLHF. The CDR3 DNA reads as TGTGCCAGCAGTGCGTCGGACATAAATTCACCCCTCCACTTT. Full variable domain (missing parts from reference TRBV2 and TRBJ1-6): EPEVTQTPSHQVTQMGQEVILRCVPISNHLYFYWYRQILGQKVEFLVSFYNNEISEKSEIFDDQFSVERPDGSNFTLKIRSTKLEDSAMYFCASSASDINSPLHFGNGTRLTVT.

The V and J genes are TRBV15 and TRBJ1-5, with D uncertain. This CDR3 spans 16 amino acids. V was pared by 3 bases and J by 1 base, with 13 bases between. Looked up from germline, CDR1 is LNHNV and CDR2 is YYDKDF (reference sequence). DNA for the CDR3: TGTGCCACCAGCAGTGCCCCACTACTAAGCAATCAGCCCCAGCATTTT. Amino acid sequence: CATSSAPLLSNQPQHF.

This rearrangement joins TRBV3-1 (or the pseudogene TRBV3-2) to TRBJ2-7; TRBD1 aligns across 7 bases. Germline V CDR1 and CDR2: LGHDT, YNNKEL (reference sequence). The CDR3 has 15 amino acids. The V gene end was trimmed by 5 bases and the J gene end by 9 bases; junction bases not matched to a gene: 16. The CDR3 DNA is TGTGCCAGCAGCTCCATGGACAGGCACCCCCTCAGGCAGTACTTC. Its protein is CASSSMDRHPLRQYF.

The rearrangement joins TRBV30 to TRBJ2-7, with a tentative D call TRBD2 (5 bases). Germline lookup yields CDR1 GTSNPN and CDR2 SVGIG (reference sequence). The length of the CDR3 is 11 residues. V lost 5 bases and J 4 bases, leaving 9 bases between the germline ends. The CDR3 DNA reads TGTGCCTGGCGGACTCCGTACGAGCAGTACTTC. This translates into CAWRTPYEQYF.

The genes are TRBV19 and TRBJ2-5; 7 bases align to TRBD2. The CDR3 has 14 residues. Germline CDR1 LNHDA, CDR2 SQIVND (reference sequence). Trimming at V came to 5 bases and at J to 0 bases, leaving 3 bases not matched to a gene. The CDR3: CASSPRGDQETQYF. The CDR3 region has the DNA TGTGCCAGTAGTCCCCGGGGGGACCAAGAGACCCAGTACTTC.